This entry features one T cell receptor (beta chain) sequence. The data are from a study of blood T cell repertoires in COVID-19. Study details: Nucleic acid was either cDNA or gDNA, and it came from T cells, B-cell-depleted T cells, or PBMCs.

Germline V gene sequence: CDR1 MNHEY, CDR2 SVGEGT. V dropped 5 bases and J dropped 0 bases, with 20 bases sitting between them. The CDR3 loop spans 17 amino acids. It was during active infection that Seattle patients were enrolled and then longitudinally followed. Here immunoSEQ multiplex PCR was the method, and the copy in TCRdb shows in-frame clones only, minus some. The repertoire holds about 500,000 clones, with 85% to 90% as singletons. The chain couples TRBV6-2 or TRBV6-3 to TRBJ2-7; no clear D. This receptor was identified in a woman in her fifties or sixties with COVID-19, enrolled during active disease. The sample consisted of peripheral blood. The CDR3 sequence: CASSTPERRRASYEQYF. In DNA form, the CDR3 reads TGTGCCAGCAGTACCCCGGAACGGCGGAGAGCCTCCTACGAGCAGTACTTC.